These T cell receptor beta chains were read from a single sample in a study of shared clonotypes between healthy human individuals. Data came from immunoSEQ multiplex PCR; TCRdb stores just in-frame clones and leaves some out. The data hold 650,000 to 800,000 clones, with 92% observed a single time. Sequencing used naive CD8+ T cells sorted from blood. All receptors derive from a man aged 25 to 40 in good health. The CDR3 runs from the conserved cysteine through the conserved F or W. Each record gives: D gene, V gene, J gene, clone size, CDR3 protein, CDR3 DNA. D genes are given only for firm matches. Clone size appears in some rows only: once, few, many, or a class for an expanded clone.

.	TRBV29-1	TRBJ2-3	.	CSEWGATGDTQYF	TGCAGCGAATGGGGGGCAACGGGGGATACGCAGTATTTT
.	TRBV11-3	TRBJ2-5	.	CASSSYTGTPGGETQYF	TGTGCCAGCAGCTCTTATACCGGGACACCCGGCGGAGAGACCCAGTACTTC
.	TRBV10-3	TRBJ1-5	.	CAISETYSDSNQPQHF	TGTGCCATCAGTGAGACGTACAGCGATAGCAATCAGCCCCAGCATTTT
TRBD1	TRBV9	TRBJ1-1	.	CASTPGRGRGRGDTEAFF	TGTGCCAGCACCCCCGGGCGAGGCAGGGGGCGCGGGGACACTGAAGCTTTCTTT
TRBD2	TRBV27	TRBJ2-3	.	CASSILAGGPQETDTQYF	TGTGCCAGCAGTATCTTAGCGGGAGGGCCCCAAGAAACAGATACGCAGTATTTT
.	TRBV19	TRBJ2-7	.	CASSIDPREGGSYEQYF	TGTGCCAGTAGTATAGACCCACGAGAGGGCGGCTCCTACGAGCAGTACTTC
TRBD1	TRBV7-9	TRBJ2-7	.	CASSPRDRVSYEQYF	TGTGCCAGCAGTCCCCGGGACAGGGTCTCGTACGAGCAGTACTTC
.	TRBV27	TRBJ2-7	.	CASSFLSGSYEQYF	TGTGCCAGCAGTTTTCTGAGCGGCTCCTACGAGCAGTACTTC
TRBD2	TRBV4-3	TRBJ2-7	.	CASSQGVSGRYEQYF	TGCGCCAGCAGCCAAGGGGTTAGCGGGAGGTACGAGCAGTACTTC
.	TRBV5-5	TRBJ2-7	once	CASSLESFAEQYF	TGTGCCAGCAGCTTAGAAAGCTTTGCCGAGCAGTACTTC
.	TRBV4-2	TRBJ1-1	.	CASSLDLGGPEAFF	TGTGCCAGCAGCTTGGATCTGGGGGGCCCTGAAGCTTTCTTT
.	TRBV28	TRBJ1-4	.	CASSLREINEKLFF	TGTGCCAGCAGTTTACGAGAGATTAATGAAAAACTGTTTTTT
.	TRBV13	TRBJ2-7	once	CASSGRDITYEQYF	TGTGCCAGCAGCGGCCGGGACATAACCTACGAGCAGTACTTC
.	TRBV4-2	TRBJ1-1	.	CASSQDWGLNTEAFF	TGTGCCAGCAGCCAAGATTGGGGGTTGAACACTGAAGCTTTCTTT
.	TRBV14	TRBJ2-2	.	CASSIRGGAGELFF	TGTGCCAGCAGCATCAGGGGAGGCGCCGGGGAGCTGTTTTTT
TRBD2	TRBV7-9	TRBJ2-5	.	CASIDRAGDVETQYF	TGTGCCAGCATCGATAGGGCGGGAGATGTAGAGACCCAGTACTTC
.	TRBV11-2	TRBJ2-7	.	CASSLEVNGYEQYF	TGTGCCAGCAGCTTAGAGGTTAACGGATACGAGCAGTACTTC
.	TRBV27	TRBJ2-3	.	CASSLRGRHTQYF	TGTGCCAGCAGCCTTAGGGGTAGGCATACGCAGTATTTT
.	TRBV6-1	TRBJ2-5	.	CASSEISRPQETQYF	TGTGCCAGCAGTGAAATTTCGAGGCCTCAAGAGACCCAGTACTTC
.	TRBV5-1	TRBJ1-1	.	CASESPEDSLEAFF	TGCGCCAGCGAATCCCCTGAGGACAGCCTTGAAGCTTTCTTT
.	TRBV6-8	TRBJ2-2	once	CAGRLKGRLFF	TGTGCCGGCCGGCTTAAGGGAAGGCTGTTTTTT
.	TRBV29-1	TRBJ2-7	once	CSVGRSGRFYEQYF	TGCAGCGTGGGTAGAAGCGGAAGATTCTACGAGCAGTACTTC
.	TRBV11-2	TRBJ2-7	once	CASSLGGGVPYEQYF	TGTGCCAGCAGCTTAGGCGGCGGGGTGCCCTACGAGCAGTACTTC
TRBD1	TRBV7-9	TRBJ2-5	.	CASSLVATGVLAETQYF	TGTGCCAGCAGCTTAGTAGCGACAGGGGTTTTAGCAGAGACCCAGTACTTC
TRBD1	TRBV2	TRBJ2-5	.	CASSGQGAWETQYF	TGTGCCAGCAGTGGACAGGGGGCCTGGGAGACCCAGTACTTC
TRBD1	TRBV6-5	TRBJ2-2	.	CASSPYTGTAGELFF	TGTGCCAGCAGCCCATACACCGGGACAGCCGGGGAGCTGTTTTTT
.	TRBV19	TRBJ2-1	.	CASSLQGRGNEQFF	TGTGCCAGTAGCTTACAGGGTCGGGGCAATGAGCAGTTCTTC
.	TRBV7-8	TRBJ2-1	.	CASSLVGTKIGYLSNEQFF	TGTGCCAGCAGCTTAGTAGGGACGAAGATTGGGTATTTGAGCAATGAGCAGTTCTTC
.	TRBV5-1	TRBJ2-5	once	CASSSQGQETQYF	TGCGCCAGCAGCTCACAGGGCCAAGAGACCCAGTACTTC
.	TRBV7-9	TRBJ2-7	.	CASSHSYEQYF	TGTGCCAGCAGCCATTCCTACGAGCAGTACTTC
.	TRBV13	TRBJ2-1	.	CASSFSPPGSTLYNEQFF	TGTGCCAGCAGCTTTAGTCCGCCGGGCTCCACCTTGTACAATGAGCAGTTCTTC
TRBD1	TRBV27	TRBJ2-7	.	CASSLLGDRGSEQYF	TGTGCCAGCAGTTTACTCGGGGACAGGGGTTCCGAGCAGTACTTC
TRBD2	TRBV5-3	TRBJ2-7	.	CARSFEMAGVPYEQYF	TGTGCCAGAAGCTTTGAGATGGCGGGAGTCCCCTACGAGCAGTACTTC
.	TRBV6-5	TRBJ2-5	few	CASSPGRKETQYF	TGTGCCAGCAGCCCCGGACGGAAAGAGACCCAGTACTTC
.	TRBV7-9	TRBJ2-1	few	CASSLEAYNEQFF	TGTGCCAGCAGCTTAGAGGCTTACAATGAGCAGTTCTTC
.	TRBV11-1	TRBJ2-7	.	CASSPQAYEQYF	TGTGCCAGCAGCCCTCAGGCATACGAGCAGTACTTC
.	TRBV19	TRBJ2-1	.	CASSITGPYNEQFF	TGTGCCAGTAGTATAACCGGGCCTTACAATGAGCAGTTCTTC
.	TRBV11-2	TRBJ2-3	.	CASSLLAGTDTQYF	TGTGCCAGCAGCTTATTAGCCGGCACAGATACGCAGTATTTT
.	TRBV7-3	TRBJ2-1	.	CASSAGLSSYNEQFF	TGTGCCAGCAGCGCCGGCCTCAGCTCCTACAATGAGCAGTTCTTC
.	TRBV19	TRBJ1-4	.	CASSIKRVNEKLFF	TGTGCCAGTAGTATAAAACGGGTTAATGAAAAACTGTTTTTT
.	TRBV6-5	TRBJ2-3	.	CASSTSHSDTQYF	TGTGCCAGCTCAACCTCCCACTCCGATACGCAGTATTTT
.	TRBV9	TRBJ2-1	.	CASSVGLDPSSYNEQFF	TGTGCCAGCAGCGTCGGCCTTGACCCGAGCTCCTACAATGAGCAGTTCTTC
TRBD2	TRBV6-1	TRBJ2-7	.	CASSDWTSAIQLNF	TGTGCCAGCAGTGATTGGACTAGCGCGATCCAGTTGAACTTC
TRBD1	TRBV28	TRBJ1-4	.	CASSPPDRGHVEKLFF	TGTGCCAGCAGTCCACCCGACAGGGGGCATGTTGAAAAACTGTTTTTT
TRBD1	TRBV2	TRBJ1-2	few	CASRRGTGDGYTF	TGTGCCAGCAGGAGGGGGACAGGGGATGGCTACACCTTC
TRBD2	TRBV7-9	TRBJ2-1	.	CASSSPKRREVGNEQFF	TGTGCCAGCAGCTCCCCAAAAAGGCGGGAGGTAGGCAATGAGCAGTTCTTC
.	TRBV12-5	TRBJ1-5	.	CASGLSGYNQPQHF	TGTGCTAGTGGTTTGTCAGGGTACAATCAGCCCCAGCATTTT
.	TRBV6-5	TRBJ1-5	.	CATGHNSNQPQHF	TGTGCCACAGGACACAATAGCAATCAGCCCCAGCATTTT
.	TRBV7-9	TRBJ2-7	.	CASSLAGRSYEQYF	TGTGCCAGCAGCTTAGCAGGACGGTCCTACGAGCAGTACTTC
.	TRBV9	TRBJ2-5	.	CASSLDSIETQYF	TGTGCCAGCAGCCTAGACAGCATAGAGACCCAGTACTTC
.	TRBV2	TRBJ2-1	few	CASSEQGRGYNEQFF	TGTGCCAGCAGTGAACAAGGACGGGGGTACAATGAGCAGTTCTTC
TRBD1	TRBV7-6	TRBJ2-7	.	CASSLDRGGYEQYF	TGTGCCAGCAGCTTAGACAGGGGTGGGTACGAGCAGTACTTC
.	TRBV11-2	TRBJ1-4	.	CASSIDTGLNEKLFF	TGTGCCAGCAGTATTGATACAGGGCTCAATGAAAAACTGTTTTTT
.	TRBV27	TRBJ2-1	.	CASMTYLEANEQFF	TGTGCCAGCATGACTTACTTGGAGGCCAATGAGCAGTTCTTC
.	TRBV7-9	TRBJ2-5	.	CASTMDSRLETQYF	TGTGCCAGCACCATGGACAGCCGATTGGAGACCCAGTACTTC
.	TRBV4-1	TRBJ2-7	.	CASSQVINGYEQYF	TGCGCCAGCAGCCAAGTCATCAACGGCTACGAGCAGTACTTC
TRBD1	TRBV28	TRBJ2-7	.	CASTRDRRYEQYF	TGTGCCAGCACCCGGGACAGACGATACGAGCAGTACTTC
.	TRBV4-1	TRBJ1-5	few	CASSGEDRSGQPQHF	TGCGCCAGCAGCGGAGAGGACAGATCAGGTCAGCCCCAGCATTTT
.	TRBV11-2	TRBJ2-1	once	CASSPSRSALSSYNEQFF	TGTGCCAGCAGCCCCTCCCGTTCCGCACTGAGCTCCTACAATGAGCAGTTCTTC
TRBD2	TRBV6-5	TRBJ2-5	.	CASTRSGGEEETQYF	TGTGCCAGTACGCGGTCTGGGGGGGAAGAAGAGACCCAGTACTTC